This TCR beta chain is drawn from a study of T cells in Graves' hyperthyroidism and ophthalmopathy (dated by TCRdb to the late 2010s). Describing the broader study: Peripheral blood samples were taken at initial diagnosis, before any treatment was given. The study also compared thyroid tissue and blood T-cell repertoires from a handful of Graves' hyperthyroidism patients. A discovery cohort of about a hundred patients, 43 with Graves' ophthalmopathy and more than 55 with stable Graves' hyperthyroidism, was used to find distinguishing TCR V-J signatures. For training and testing, the 80 to 100 patients in the discovery cohort were randomly divided in a 7:3 ratio. Following sampling, methimazole starting at 30 mg daily was given to hyperthyroidism patients, and high-dose intravenous methylprednisolone was given to ophthalmopathy patients. TCR Vbeta CDR3 sequencing of roughly 140 peripheral blood samples (about 45 ophthalmopathy, 75 hyperthyroidism and approximately 17 progressor patients) is reported in the paper. Prospective prediction of ophthalmopathy was tested in an independent validation cohort of fewer than 20 hyperthyroidism patients and 17 patients who later progressed to ophthalmopathy.

V trim: 5 bases; J trim: 5 bases; unmatched bases: 8. Measured from the cysteine to the phenylalanine, the CDR3 is 15 residues long. The retained sequence is limited to the CDR3, 45 bases, with the frame set at the first base. CDR1 and CDR2 are read off the germline V gene as SGHNT and YENEEA. This clonotype was recorded many times. Its antigen has not been determined. Base qualities are not provided; no much larger clone lies one nucleotide away. The full study reports these points: Most expanded thyroid clonotypes (frequency above 0.001) were also found in blood, which suggests that blood repertoires may mirror thyroid immune responses. Sample size was not statistically predetermined, and blinding of investigators to group allocation was not performed. In validation, progression to ophthalmopathy was predicted by the model with more than 65% sensitivity and 72.22% specificity, a median of around 5.9 months before onset. Ophthalmopathy was separated from stable hyperthyroidism by a 13 V-J signature model, with approximately 90% sensitivity and about 84% specificity obtained in cross-validation and 80%/75% obtained in testing.

Amplification of TCR beta CDR3 regions was carried out from RNA transcripts. For the first round of RT-PCR on the TCR CDR3, the HTBI primer set was used together with the Qiagen OneStep RT-PCR kit. The libraries were constructed in a second round of multiplex PCR and then size-selected and purified. Sequencing of the libraries was done on an Illumina HiSeq2000 using paired-end 100 bp reads. The study's own analysis went as follows. SOAPnuke was used to process the raw data, with reads discarded if the reads contained adapters or uncalled bases, had a mean Phred below 15, or lacked an exact constant-primer or identifier match. COPE v1.2.5 was used to merge the high-quality paired reads, and each unique nucleotide sequence was defined as a clonotype. MiTCR v1.1 was used to align the clonotypes against IMGT TRBV, TRBD and TRBJ reference segments. Only V-J combinations with frequency above 0.0001, covering roughly 99% of repertoires, were analysed. A TCS score was defined as the ratio between F50 (clonal expansion) and ExV (chaos), using BLOSUM62-based TCRdist between CDR3 peptides within each V-J. Welch's t-statistics and random forest reduced around 520 V-J features to fewer than 15, which were used in a naive Bayes classifier (R e1071). TCRdb cleaned the public reads at Q25 with fastp, built clones with MiXCR and kept in-frame beta chains. Entries that share a CDR3 protein sequence are merged under the most common genes and DNA. The V and J calls were not made by the authors but by TCRdb's processing. The sample table holds around 190,000 distinct CDR3 sequences, of which about a sixth were seen once. The ten largest clonotypes hold roughly 50% of the sample.

Stable Graves' hyperthyroidism was defined as no progression to ophthalmopathy during 18 months of follow-up. The hyperthyroidism patients were between 18 and 65 years old and newly diagnosed, with a disease duration of less than 2 months. Exclusion was applied to patients with uncontrolled infections, other autoimmune diseases, pregnancy or lactation. Diagnoses were based on clinical symptoms, serum thyroxine and TRAb, thyroid ultrasound and orbital computed tomography. PBMCs were separated from 10 ml of fresh peripheral blood using Ficoll-Paque density gradient centrifugation. Total RNA was extracted with Trizol reagent, and quality was checked on an Agilent 2100 Bioanalyzer.

This chain joins TRBV11-3 to TRBJ2-3, with 9 bases aligning to TRBD2. The source material was blood. The TCR comes from a woman in her forties or fifties with Graves' hyperthyroidism. The CDR3 amino acid sequence is: CASSTGLAWKDTQYF. The nucleotide sequence is given as TGTGCCAGCAGCACAGGACTAGCGTGGAAAGATACGCAGTATTTT.